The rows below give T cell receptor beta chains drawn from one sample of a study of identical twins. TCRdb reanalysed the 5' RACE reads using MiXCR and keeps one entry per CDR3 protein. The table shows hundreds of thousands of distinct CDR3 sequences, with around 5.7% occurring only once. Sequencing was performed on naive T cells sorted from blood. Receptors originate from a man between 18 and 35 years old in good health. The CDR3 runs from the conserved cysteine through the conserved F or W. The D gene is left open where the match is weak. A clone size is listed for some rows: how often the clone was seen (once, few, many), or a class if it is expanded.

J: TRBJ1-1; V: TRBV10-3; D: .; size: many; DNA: TGTGCCATCAGTGGGAACAGGAACACTGAAGCTTTCTTT; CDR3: CAISGNRNTEAFF
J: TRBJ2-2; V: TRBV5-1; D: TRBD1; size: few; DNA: TGCGCCAGCAGCCTCGGGGACAGGGCCACCGGGGAGCTGTTTTTT; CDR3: CASSLGDRATGELFF
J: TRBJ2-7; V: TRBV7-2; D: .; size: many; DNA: TGTGCCAGCAGCCCCGGGACTTCCAGCTCCTACGAGCAGTACTTC; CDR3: CASSPGTSSSYEQYF
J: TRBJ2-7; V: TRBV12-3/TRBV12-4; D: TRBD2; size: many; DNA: TGTGCCAGCAGTTTCGCTAGCGGGAGGCCGACCTACGAGCAGTACTTC; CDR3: CASSFASGRPTYEQYF
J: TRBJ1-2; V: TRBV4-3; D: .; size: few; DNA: TGCGCCAGCAGCCAAGATACGTTGGCCCCCGGGGGCCTGGGGTATGGCTACACCTTC; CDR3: CASSQDTLAPGGLGYGYTF
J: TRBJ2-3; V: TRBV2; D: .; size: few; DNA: TGTGCCAGCACACAGGGACTTAACGATTTCACAGATACGCAGTATTTT; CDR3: CASTQGLNDFTDTQYF
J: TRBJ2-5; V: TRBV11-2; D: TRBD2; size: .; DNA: TGTGCCAGCAGCTTAGAGTTTAGGGGGACTAGCGGGAGCGGGGGTCGGGAGACCCAGTACTTC; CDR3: CASSLEFRGTSGSGGRETQYF
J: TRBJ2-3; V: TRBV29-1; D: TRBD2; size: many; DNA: TGCAGCGTTGGGGGCCGTCATTACTCGGGGCGGGAGCCCACAGATACGCAGTATTTT; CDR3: CSVGGRHYSGREPTDTQYF
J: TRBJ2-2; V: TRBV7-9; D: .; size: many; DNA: TGTGCCAGCAGCTTCCCTATACTAGGGGCCACCGGGGAGCTGTTTTTT; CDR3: CASSFPILGATGELFF
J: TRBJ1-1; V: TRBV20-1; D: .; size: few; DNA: TGCAGTGCTAGAGGTTTGAGTACCAGGGGAACTGAAGCTTTCTTT; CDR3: CSARGLSTRGTEAFF
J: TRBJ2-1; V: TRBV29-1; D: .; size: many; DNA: TGCAGCGTTGGGACAAACTTCAATGAGCAGTTCTTC; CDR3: CSVGTNFNEQFF
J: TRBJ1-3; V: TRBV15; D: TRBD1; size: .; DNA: TGTGCCACCAGCAGGGACAGGGGATTGGGCGGAAACACCATATATTTT; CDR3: CATSRDRGLGGNTIYF
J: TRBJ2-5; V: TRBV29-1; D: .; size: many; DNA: TGCAGCGTTGTATTGAGGGAAGGGACCCAGTACTTC; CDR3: CSVVLREGTQYF
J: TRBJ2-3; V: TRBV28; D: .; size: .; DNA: TGTGCCAGCAGTTTTGCGGGTTTTACAGATACGCAGTATTTT; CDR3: CASSFAGFTDTQYF
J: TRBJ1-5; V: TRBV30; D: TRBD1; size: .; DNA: TGTGCCTGGAGCCAAGGGGAGGGGACAGGGGGCTCTGGTCAGCCCCAGCATTTT; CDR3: CAWSQGEGTGGSGQPQHF
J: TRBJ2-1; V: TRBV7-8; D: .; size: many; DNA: TGTGCCAGCAGCTCAACCCGCTCCTACAATGAGCAGTTCTTC; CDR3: CASSSTRSYNEQFF
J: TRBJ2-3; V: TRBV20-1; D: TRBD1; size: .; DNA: TGCAGTGCTAGGCAGCGACAGGGGAACACAGATACGCAGTATTTT; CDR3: CSARQRQGNTDTQYF
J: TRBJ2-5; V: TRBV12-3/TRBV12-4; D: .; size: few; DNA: TGTGCCAGCAGGTCGGGCCGCGGCTGGACCCAGTACTTC; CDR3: CASRSGRGWTQYF
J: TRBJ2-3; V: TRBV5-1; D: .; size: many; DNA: TGCGCCAGCAGCTCACGGTGGGGGCCTCCCGTGGATACGCAGTATTTT; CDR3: CASSSRWGPPVDTQYF
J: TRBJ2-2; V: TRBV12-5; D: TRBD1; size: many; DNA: TGTGCTAGTGGTTCGGGACAGGGCACCGGGGAGCTGTTTTTT; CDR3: CASGSGQGTGELFF
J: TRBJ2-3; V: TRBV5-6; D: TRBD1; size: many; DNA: TGTGCCAGCAGCTCTATGGGACAGGGGGCTACGCAGTATTTT; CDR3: CASSSMGQGATQYF
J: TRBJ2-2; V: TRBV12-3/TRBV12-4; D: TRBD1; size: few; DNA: TGTGCCAGCAGTTTGAACAGGGGTAACCCTAGCACCGGGGAGCTGTTTTTT; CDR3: CASSLNRGNPSTGELFF
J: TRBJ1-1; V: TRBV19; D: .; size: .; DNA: TGTGCCAGTAGTATCCTGGGGTCCACTGAAGCTTTCTTT; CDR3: CASSILGSTEAFF
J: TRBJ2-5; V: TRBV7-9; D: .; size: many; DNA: TGTGCCAGCAGCGTAAGGGCCTTAGAGACCCAGTACTTC; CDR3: CASSVRALETQYF
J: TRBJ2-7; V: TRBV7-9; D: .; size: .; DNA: TGTGCCAGCAGCTCTAGCCCGGGACCATCCTACGAGCAGTACTTC; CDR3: CASSSSPGPSYEQYF
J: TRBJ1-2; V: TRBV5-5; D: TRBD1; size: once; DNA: TGTGCCAGCAGCTTTCGGGACAGCCCTAACTATGGCTACACCTTC; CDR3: CASSFRDSPNYGYTF
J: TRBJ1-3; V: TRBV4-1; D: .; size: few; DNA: TGCGCCAGCAGCCACCCCATTACGGACGGCTCCGGAGAGGCTGGAAACACCATATATTTT; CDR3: CASSHPITDGSGEAGNTIYF
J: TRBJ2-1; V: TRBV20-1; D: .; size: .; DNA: TGCAGTGCTCTCGTCGAGGGGGATGAGCAGTTCTTC; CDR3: CSALVEGDEQFF
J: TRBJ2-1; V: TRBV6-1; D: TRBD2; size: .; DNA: TGTGCCAGCAGTGGAGGGACTACACGGGACAATGAGCAGTTCTTC; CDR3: CASSGGTTRDNEQFF
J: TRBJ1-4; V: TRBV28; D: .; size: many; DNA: TGTGCCAGCAGCCCTGGCGCTCTTAATGAAAAACTGTTTTTT; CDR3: CASSPGALNEKLFF
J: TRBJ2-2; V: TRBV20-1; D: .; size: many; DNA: TGCAGTGCTAGTTCGGGACTCGCGAACACCGGGGAGCTGTTTTTT; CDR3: CSASSGLANTGELFF
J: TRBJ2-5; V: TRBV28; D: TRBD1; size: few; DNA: TGTGCCAGCACCCCCCAGGGACAGCATACTGGGGAGACCCAGTACTTC; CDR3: CASTPQGQHTGETQYF
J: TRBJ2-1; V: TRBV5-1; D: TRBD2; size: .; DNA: TGCGCCAGCAGCCTTAGCGGGATAAATGAGCATTTCTTC; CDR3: CASSLSGINEHFF
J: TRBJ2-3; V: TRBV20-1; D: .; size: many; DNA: TGCAGTGCTCTACGACAGACAGATACGCAGTATTTT; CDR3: CSALRQTDTQYF
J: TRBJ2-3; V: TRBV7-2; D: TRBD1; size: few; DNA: TGTGCCAGCAGCTACAGGGGGCCAACAGATACGCAGTATTTT; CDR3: CASSYRGPTDTQYF
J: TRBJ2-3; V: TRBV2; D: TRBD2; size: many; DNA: TGTGCCACAAATCCGGGACTAGCGGAGGGGGCTAGCACAGATACGCAGTATTTT; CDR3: CATNPGLAEGASTDTQYF
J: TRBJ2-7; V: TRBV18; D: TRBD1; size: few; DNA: TGTGCCAGCTCACCACTCTCATTACGCGGGACAGGGAGTCACGAGCAGTACTTC; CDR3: CASSPLSLRGTGSHEQYF
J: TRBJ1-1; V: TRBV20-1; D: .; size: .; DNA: TGCAGTGCATATATACAAAAGGGAGCTTTCTTT; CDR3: CSAYIQKGAFF
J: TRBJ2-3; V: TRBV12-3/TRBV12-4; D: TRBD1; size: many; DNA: TGTGCCAGCAGTCCCGACAGGGGGATTAGGGGCACAGATACGCAGTATTTT; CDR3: CASSPDRGIRGTDTQYF
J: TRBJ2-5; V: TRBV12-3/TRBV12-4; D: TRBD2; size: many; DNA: TGTGCCAGCAGCCGACTAGCGGGAACCCAAGAGACCCAGTACTTC; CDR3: CASSRLAGTQETQYF
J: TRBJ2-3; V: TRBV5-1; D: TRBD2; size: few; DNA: TGCGCCAGCAGCACCTTCGGACTAGCGGGCACAGATACGCAGTATTTT; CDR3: CASSTFGLAGTDTQYF
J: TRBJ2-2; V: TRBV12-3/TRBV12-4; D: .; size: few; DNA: TGTGCCAGCATAAGGGATCGAATGGCCGGGGAGCTGTTTTTT; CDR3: CASIRDRMAGELFF
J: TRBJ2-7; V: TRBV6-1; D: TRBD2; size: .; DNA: TGTGCCAGCAGCCAAGGACTAGCTGTCTCCTACGAGCAGTACTTC; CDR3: CASSQGLAVSYEQYF
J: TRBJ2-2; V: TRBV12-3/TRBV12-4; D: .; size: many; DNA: TGTGCCAGCACAGGTCCTGAGGCCGGGGAGCTGTTTTTT; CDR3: CASTGPEAGELFF
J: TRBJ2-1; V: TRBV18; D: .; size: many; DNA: TGTGCCAGCTCACCCGGGACTTTAGAGCAGTTCTTC; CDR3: CASSPGTLEQFF
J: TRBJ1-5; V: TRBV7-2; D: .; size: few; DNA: TGTGCCAGCAGCTTAGCTGTCCAGGGCAATCAGCCCCAGCATTTT; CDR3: CASSLAVQGNQPQHF
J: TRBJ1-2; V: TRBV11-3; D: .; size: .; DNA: TGTGCCAGCAGCCCCAGGGTCTCCGATGGCTACACCTTC; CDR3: CASSPRVSDGYTF
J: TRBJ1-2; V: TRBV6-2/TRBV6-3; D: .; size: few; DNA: TGTGCCAGCAGTTACGGCTACGGACACCCTAACTATGGCTACACCTTC; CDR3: CASSYGYGHPNYGYTF
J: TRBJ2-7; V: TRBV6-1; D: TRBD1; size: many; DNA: TGTGCCAGCCGAGAAGGACAGGGTTTATCGGACGAGCAGTACTTC; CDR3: CASREGQGLSDEQYF
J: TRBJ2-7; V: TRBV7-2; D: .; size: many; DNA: TGTGCCAGCAGCAGAGGACTACAGTACGAGCAGTACTTC; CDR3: CASSRGLQYEQYF
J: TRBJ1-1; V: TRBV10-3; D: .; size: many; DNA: TGTGCCATCAGTCGACAGTCGAACACTGAAGCTTTCTTT; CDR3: CAISRQSNTEAFF
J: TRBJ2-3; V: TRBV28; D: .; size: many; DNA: TGTGCCAGCAGTTTGTCTGGGGTTGGCACAGATACGCAGTATTTT; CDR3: CASSLSGVGTDTQYF
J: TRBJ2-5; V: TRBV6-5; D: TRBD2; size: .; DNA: TGTGCCAGCAGTTATGGGACCGGGACTAGCCGCCAGACCCAGTACTTC; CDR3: CASSYGTGTSRQTQYF
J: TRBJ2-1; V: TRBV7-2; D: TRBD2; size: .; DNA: TGTGCCAGCAGCTTATTGGGCTCCGGGACTAGCGGGAGCCGGCCCAGCTCCTACAATGAGCAGTTCTTC; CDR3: CASSLLGSGTSGSRPSSYNEQFF
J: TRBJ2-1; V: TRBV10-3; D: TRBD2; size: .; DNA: TGTGCCATCAGTGACCCCTGGACTAGCGGAGGAAATTACAATGAGCAGTTCTTC; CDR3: CAISDPWTSGGNYNEQFF